These 11 T cell receptor beta chains share one sample of origin, sequenced in a study of graft-versus-host responses after intestinal transplantation. Here immunoSEQ multiplex PCR was the method, and the copy in TCRdb shows in-frame clones only, minus some. Among several thousand clones listed, 20% to 30% were seen once. The sample in question was alloreactive CD4+ T cells from a mixed lymphocyte reaction culture, obtained before intestinal transplant. Subset meaning: CFSE-low proliferating T cells sorted from roughly six-day pre-transplant mixed lymphocyte reaction (GvH or HvG direction). The receptors come from a human patient who received an intestinal transplant.

The CDR3 bases are TGTGCCAGCAGCCCCCGGGACAGGGAGTATGAAAAACTGTTTTTT. Protein product: CASSPRDREYEKLFF. V usage is TRBV9 and J usage is TRBJ1-4; 9 nucleotides line up with TRBD1. The CDR3 totals 15 residues. The V segment lost 4 bases and the J segment 6 bases; nucleotides outside the gene matches: 7. Germline loops: CDR1 SGDLS, CDR2 YYNGEE.

The rearrangement joins TRBV7-9 to TRBJ2-7; D uncertain. Germline V gives CDR1 SEHNR, CDR2 FQNEAQ (reference sequence). V gave up 3 bases and J gave up 5 bases, with 14 bases separating them. The CDR3 is 14 residues long. The CDR3 protein is CASSFPSGKNEQYF. DNA of the CDR3: TGTGCCAGCAGCTTTCCGTCTGGGAAGAACGAGCAGTACTTC.

This clone was seen more than once but under ten times. The gene calls are TRBV7-2 and TRBJ2-5; the D is unclear. There are 13 residues in the CDR3. Germline loops: CDR1 SGHTA, CDR2 FQGNSA. Trimming cost V 2 bases and J 3 bases, with 7 bases left between them. The CDR3 sequence: CASSLWTKETQYF. As DNA, the CDR3 is TGTGCCAGCAGCTTATGGACGAAAGAGACCCAGTACTTC. The whole variable domain, filled in from reference TRBV7-2 and TRBJ2-5, reads GAGVSQSPSNKVTEKGKDVELRCDPISGHTALYWYRQSLGQGLEFLIYFQGNSAPDKSGLPSDRFSAERTGGSVSTLTIQRTQQEDSAVYLCASSLWTKETQYFGPGTRLLVL.

This clone was found a few times. Here the CDR3 DNA reads TGTGCCAGCAATGCTTTTTCTTATGAGCAGTTCTTC. The encoded protein is CASNAFSYEQFF. The chain combines TRBV2 with TRBJ2-1, with D unresolved. This CDR3 spans 12 amino acids. V gave up 7 bases and J gave up 8 bases, with 12 bases separating them. The germline gives CDR1 SNHLY, CDR2 FYNNEI.

The V gene is TRBV19, the J gene TRBJ1-3, with unresolved D. The CDR3 has 14 amino acids. Germline-derived CDR1 and CDR2 are LNHDA and SQIVND (reference sequence). Trimming removed 10 bases at V and 0 bases at J, with 13 bases between. The chain's CDR3 is CATRPVDSGNTIYF. The CDR3 DNA is TGTGCCACAAGGCCGGTAGACTCTGGAAACACCATATATTTT.

This clone was seen more than once but under ten times. This sequence joins TRBV7-8 and TRBJ2-5; perhaps TRBD2 as D (7 bases). CDR1 and CDR2 (germline): SGHVS, FQNEAQ. This CDR3 has 15 amino acids. V lost 4 bases and J lost 5, with 17 bases in between. The CDR3 region has the DNA TGTGCCAGCAGCTACAATTCGGGGGGCTGGGAGACCCAGTACTTC. The encoded protein is CASSYNSGGWETQYF.

In its sample, this clone was seen a few times. The chain has TRBV5-4 and TRBJ2-3; 11 bases fit TRBD2. This CDR3 is 19 amino acids long. From germline, CDR1 is SGHNT and CDR2 YYREEE (reference sequence). J gave up 0 bases and V 5 bases, and 14 bases lay outside the gene matches. The CDR3, as DNA: TGTGCCAGCAGTCCAATGAGGGCGCTAGCGGGAGGTAGCACAGATACGCAGTATTTT. Translated: CASSPMRALAGGSTDTQYF.

This clone has more than one count but fewer than ten. Sequence at one end of the junction differs from germline and may be a read error. The chain combines TRBV4-1 with TRBJ1-4; a possible D gene is TRBD1 (5 bases). The CDR3 has 16 residues. Germline CDR1 MGHRA, CDR2 YSYEKL. This CDR3 reads CASSQGDTGFNEKLFF. The CDR3 nucleotides are TGTGCCAGCAGCCAAGGAGATACAGGCTTCAATGAAAAACTGTTTTTT.

This clone was counted between two and nine times. This chain joins TRBV9 and TRBJ2-1; 7 bases fit TRBD2. The CDR3 spans 15 residues. V shed 1 base, J shed 7 bases, and the junction held 8 bases outside the gene matches. Per the germline V gene, CDR1 is SGDLS and CDR2 is YYNGEE. The CDR3 DNA sequence: TGTGCCAGCAGCGTAATTGCGGGAGAGTTTAATGAGCAGTTCTTC. Translation: CASSVIAGEFNEQFF.

This clone was picked up a small number of times. V is TRBV2 and J is TRBJ1-3; D gene ambiguous. The CDR3 loop spans 15 amino acids. Trimming cost V 6 bases and J 0 bases, with 12 bases left between them. Germline lookup yields CDR1 SNHLY and CDR2 FYNNEI. In DNA, the CDR3 is TGTGCCAGCAGAGACCGGCTGAGCTCTGGAAACACCATATATTTT. This encodes CASRDRLSSGNTIYF.

The chain uses TRBV5-1 and TRBJ2-5, with 15 nucleotides matching TRBD2. This CDR3 has 17 residues. V dropped 3 bases and J dropped 2; count of bases not matched to a gene: 5. Germline CDR1 is SGHRS and CDR2 is YFSETQ. The CDR3 DNA reads as TGCGCCAGCAGCTACGGACTAGCGGGAGGGGGACAAGAGACCCAGTACTTC. This sequence encodes CASSYGLAGGGQETQYF.